This T cell receptor beta chain was documented in a study of T cell changes during pregnancy in multiple sclerosis. V shed 3 bases and J 5 bases; nucleotides not matched to a gene: 12. This CDR3 region has 15 residues. From germline, CDR1 is GTSNPN and CDR2 SVGIG (reference sequence). The repertoire was sequenced with immunoSEQ multiplex PCR; TCRdb's copy has only in-frame clones and lacks some. The sample consists of tens of thousands of clones, approximately 92% of them appearing once. This sequence joins TRBV30 and TRBJ2-5, with 7 bases identical to TRBD1. The sample was peripheral blood, taken after pregnancy. The receptor's source is a female donor with multiple sclerosis, enrolled in a pregnancy study. In DNA form, the CDR3 reads TGTGCCTGGAGCGTCAATTTGAGGGGGCCGGAGACCCAGTACTTC. Translation gives CAWSVNLRGPETQYF.